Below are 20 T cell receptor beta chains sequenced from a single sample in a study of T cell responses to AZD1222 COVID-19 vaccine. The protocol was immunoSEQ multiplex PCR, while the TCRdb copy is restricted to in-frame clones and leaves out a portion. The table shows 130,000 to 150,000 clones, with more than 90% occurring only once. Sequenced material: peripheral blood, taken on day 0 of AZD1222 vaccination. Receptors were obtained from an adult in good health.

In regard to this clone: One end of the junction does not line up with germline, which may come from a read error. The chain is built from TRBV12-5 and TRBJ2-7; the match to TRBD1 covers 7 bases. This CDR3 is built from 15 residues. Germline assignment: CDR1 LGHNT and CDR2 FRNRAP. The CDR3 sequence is CASGLDSQGTYEQYF. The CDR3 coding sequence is TGTGCTAGTGGATTGGACTCACAGGGGACCTACGAGCAGTACTTC.

This CDR3 reads CSVAVWGRETQYF. The CDR3 DNA sequence: TGCAGCGTCGCAGTGTGGGGGCGGGAGACCCAGTACTTC. This chain connects TRBV29-1 to TRBJ2-5; TRBD1 is a possible D gene (6 bases). V was pared by 6 bases and J by 5 bases, with 16 bases between. The CDR3 is 13 residues long. Germline V CDR1 and CDR2: SQVTM, ANQGSEA. The full variable domain, rest sourced from reference TRBV29-1 and TRBJ2-5, is SAVISQKPSRDICQRGTSLTIQCQVDSQVTMMFWYRQQPGQSLTLIATANQGSEATYESGFVIDKFPISRPNLTFSTLTVSNMSPEDSSIYLCSVAVWGRETQYFGPGTRLLVL.

This chain's CDR3 is CAWRILGTDYEQYF. The CDR3 nucleotides read TGTGCCTGGAGGATACTTGGGACAGACTACGAGCAGTACTTC. This chain uses TRBV30 with TRBJ2-7, with TRBD1 identical over 7 bases. The V gene end was trimmed by 3 bases and the J gene end by 3 bases; junction bases not matched to a gene: 8. CDR3 length equals 14 residues. Germline V gene lookup returns CDR1 GTSNPN and CDR2 SVGIG (reference sequence). Supplemented by reference TRBV30 and TRBJ2-7, the full variable domain reads SQTIHQWPATLVQPVGSPLSLECTVEGTSNPNLYWYRQAAGRGLQLLFYSVGIGQISSEVPQNLSASRPQDRQFILSSKKLLLSDSGFYLCAWRILGTDYEQYFGPGTRLTVT.

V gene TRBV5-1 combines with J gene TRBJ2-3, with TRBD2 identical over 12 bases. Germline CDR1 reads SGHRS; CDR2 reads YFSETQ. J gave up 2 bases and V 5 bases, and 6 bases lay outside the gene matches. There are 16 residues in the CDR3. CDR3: CASRPGLAGITDTQYF. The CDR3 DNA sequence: TGCGCCAGCAGGCCTGGACTAGCGGGGATCACAGATACGCAGTATTTT.

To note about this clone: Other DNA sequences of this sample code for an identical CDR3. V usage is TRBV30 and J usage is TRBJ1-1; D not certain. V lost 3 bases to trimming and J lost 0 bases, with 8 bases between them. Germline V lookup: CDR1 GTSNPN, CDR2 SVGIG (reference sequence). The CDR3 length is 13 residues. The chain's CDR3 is CAWRDGLNTEAFF. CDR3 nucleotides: TGTGCCTGGAGAGACGGCCTGAACACTGAAGCTTTCTTT.

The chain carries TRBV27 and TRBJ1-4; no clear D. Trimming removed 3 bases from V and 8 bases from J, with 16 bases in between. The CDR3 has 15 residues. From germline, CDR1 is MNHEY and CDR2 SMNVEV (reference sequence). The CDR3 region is CASSFSFRSDEKLFF. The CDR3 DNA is TGTGCCAGCAGTTTTTCGTTCAGGTCAGACGAAAAACTGTTTTTT. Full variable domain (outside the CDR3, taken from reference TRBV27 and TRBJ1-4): EAQVTQNPRYLITVTGKKLTVTCSQNMNHEYMSWYRQDPGLGLRQIYYSMNVEVTDKGDVPEGYKVSRKEKRNFPLILESPSPNQTSLYFCASSFSFRSDEKLFFGSGTQLSVL.

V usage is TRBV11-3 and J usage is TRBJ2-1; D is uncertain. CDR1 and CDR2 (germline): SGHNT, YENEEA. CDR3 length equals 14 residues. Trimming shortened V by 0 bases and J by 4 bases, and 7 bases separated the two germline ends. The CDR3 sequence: CASSLDSSYNEQFF. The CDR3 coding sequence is TGTGCCAGCAGCTTAGATAGCAGTTACAATGAGCAGTTCTTC.

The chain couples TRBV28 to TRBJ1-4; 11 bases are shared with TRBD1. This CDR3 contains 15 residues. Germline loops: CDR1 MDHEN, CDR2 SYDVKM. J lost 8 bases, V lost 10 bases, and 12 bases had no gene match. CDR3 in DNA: TGTGCCACTAAACCAACCGGGACAGGGGGAGAAAAACTGTTTTTT. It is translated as CATKPTGTGGEKLFF. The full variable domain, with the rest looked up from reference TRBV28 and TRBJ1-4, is DVKVTQSSRYLVKRTGEKVFLECVQDMDHENMFWYRQDPGLGLRLIYFSYDVKMKEKGDIPEGYSVSREKKERFSLILESASTNQTSMYLCATKPTGTGGEKLFFGSGTQLSVL.

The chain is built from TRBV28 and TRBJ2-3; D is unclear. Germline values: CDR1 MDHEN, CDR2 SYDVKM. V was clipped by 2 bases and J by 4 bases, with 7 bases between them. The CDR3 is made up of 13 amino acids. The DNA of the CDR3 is TGTGCCAGCAGTTTAGAGATCCCAGATACGCAGTATTTT. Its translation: CASSLEIPDTQYF.

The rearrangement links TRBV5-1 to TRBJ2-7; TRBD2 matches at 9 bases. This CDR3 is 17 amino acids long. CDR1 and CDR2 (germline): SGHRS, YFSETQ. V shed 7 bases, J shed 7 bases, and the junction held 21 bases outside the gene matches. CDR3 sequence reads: CASQKGSGRNGLGEQYF. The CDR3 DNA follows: TGCGCCAGCCAGAAGGGGAGCGGGAGGAACGGGTTGGGGGAGCAGTACTTC. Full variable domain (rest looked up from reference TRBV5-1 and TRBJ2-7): KAGVTQTPRYLIKTRGQQVTLSCSPISGHRSVSWYQQTPGQGLQFLFEYFSETQRNKGNFPGRFSGRQFSNSRSEMNVSTLELGDSALYLCASQKGSGRNGLGEQYFGPGTRLTVT.

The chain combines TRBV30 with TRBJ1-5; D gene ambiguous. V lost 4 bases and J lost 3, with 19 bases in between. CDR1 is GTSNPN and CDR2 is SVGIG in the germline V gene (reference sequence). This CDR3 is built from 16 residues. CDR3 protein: CAWTPGSLGFNQPQHF. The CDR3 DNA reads TGTGCCTGGACCCCGGGGAGTCTCGGGTTCAATCAGCCCCAGCATTTT.

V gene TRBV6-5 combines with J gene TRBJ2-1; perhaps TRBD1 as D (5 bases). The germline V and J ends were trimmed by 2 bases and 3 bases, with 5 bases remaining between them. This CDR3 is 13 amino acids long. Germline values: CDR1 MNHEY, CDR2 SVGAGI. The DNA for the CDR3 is TGTGCCAGCAGTTACGACAGCTACAATGAGCAGTTCTTC. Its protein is CASSYDSYNEQFF.

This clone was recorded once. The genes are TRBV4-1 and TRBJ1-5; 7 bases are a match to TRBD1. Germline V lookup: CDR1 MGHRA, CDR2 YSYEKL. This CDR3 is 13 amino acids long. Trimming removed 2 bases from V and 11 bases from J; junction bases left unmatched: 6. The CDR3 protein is CASSQIRGESQHF. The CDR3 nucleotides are TGCGCCAGCAGCCAAATCAGGGGGGAGTCCCAGCATTTT.

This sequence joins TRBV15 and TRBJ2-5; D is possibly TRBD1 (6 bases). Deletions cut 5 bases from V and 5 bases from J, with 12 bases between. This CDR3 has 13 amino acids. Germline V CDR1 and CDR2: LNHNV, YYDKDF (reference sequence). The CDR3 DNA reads TGTGCCACCAGCCGAAACAGGGATGAGACCCAGTACTTC. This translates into CATSRNRDETQYF.

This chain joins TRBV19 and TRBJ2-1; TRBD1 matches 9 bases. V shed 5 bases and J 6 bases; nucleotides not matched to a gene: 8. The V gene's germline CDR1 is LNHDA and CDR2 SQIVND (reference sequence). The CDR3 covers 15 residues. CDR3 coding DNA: TGTGCCAGTAGTCCCCGGGACAGGGAAACCAATGAGCAGTTCTTC. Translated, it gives CASSPRDRETNEQFF.

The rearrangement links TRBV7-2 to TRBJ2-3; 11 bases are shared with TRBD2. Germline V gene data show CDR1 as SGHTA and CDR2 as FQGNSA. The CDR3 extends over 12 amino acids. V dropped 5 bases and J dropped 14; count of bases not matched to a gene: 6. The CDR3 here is CASSTTSGTVYF. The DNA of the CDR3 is TGTGCCAGCAGCACGACTAGCGGGACCGTGTATTTT.

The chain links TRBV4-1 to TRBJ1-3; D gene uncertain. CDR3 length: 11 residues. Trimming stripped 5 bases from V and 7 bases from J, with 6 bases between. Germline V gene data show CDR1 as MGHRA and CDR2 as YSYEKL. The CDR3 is CASSGSNTIYF. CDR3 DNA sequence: TGCGCCAGCAGCGGTAGTAACACCATATATTTT.

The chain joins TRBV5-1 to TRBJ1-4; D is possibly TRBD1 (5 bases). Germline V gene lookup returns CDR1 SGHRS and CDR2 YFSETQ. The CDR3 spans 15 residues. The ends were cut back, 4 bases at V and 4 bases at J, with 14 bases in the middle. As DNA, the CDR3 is TGCGCCAGCAGCAGATCGGGGCTCGTTAATGAAAAACTGTTTTTT. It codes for CASSRSGLVNEKLFF.

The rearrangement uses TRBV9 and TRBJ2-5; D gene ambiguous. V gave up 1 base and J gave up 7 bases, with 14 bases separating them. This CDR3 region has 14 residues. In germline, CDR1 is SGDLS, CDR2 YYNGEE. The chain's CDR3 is CASSVYIGLGTQYF. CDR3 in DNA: TGTGCCAGCAGCGTATATATCGGTCTGGGGACCCAGTACTTC.

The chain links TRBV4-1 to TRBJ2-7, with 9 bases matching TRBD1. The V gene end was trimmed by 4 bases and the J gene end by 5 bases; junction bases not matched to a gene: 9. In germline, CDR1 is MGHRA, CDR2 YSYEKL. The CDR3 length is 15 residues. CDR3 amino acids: CASSRTGTGYNEQYF. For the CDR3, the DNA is TGCGCCAGCAGCCGGACCGGGACAGGGTACAACGAGCAGTACTTC.